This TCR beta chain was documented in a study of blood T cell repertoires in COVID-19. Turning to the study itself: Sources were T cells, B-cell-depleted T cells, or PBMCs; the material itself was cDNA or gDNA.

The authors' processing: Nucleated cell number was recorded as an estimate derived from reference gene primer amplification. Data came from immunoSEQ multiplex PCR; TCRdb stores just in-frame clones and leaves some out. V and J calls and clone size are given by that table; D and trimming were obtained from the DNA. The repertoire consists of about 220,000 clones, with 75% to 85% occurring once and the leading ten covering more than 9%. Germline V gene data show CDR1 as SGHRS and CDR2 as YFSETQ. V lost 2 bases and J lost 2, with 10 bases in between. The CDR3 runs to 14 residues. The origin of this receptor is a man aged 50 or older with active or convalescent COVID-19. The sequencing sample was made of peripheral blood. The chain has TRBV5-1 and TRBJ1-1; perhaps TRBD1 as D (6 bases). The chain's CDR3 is CASSFRGPNTEAFF. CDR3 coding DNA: TGCGCCAGCAGCTTCAGGGGACCCAACACTGAAGCTTTCTTT.